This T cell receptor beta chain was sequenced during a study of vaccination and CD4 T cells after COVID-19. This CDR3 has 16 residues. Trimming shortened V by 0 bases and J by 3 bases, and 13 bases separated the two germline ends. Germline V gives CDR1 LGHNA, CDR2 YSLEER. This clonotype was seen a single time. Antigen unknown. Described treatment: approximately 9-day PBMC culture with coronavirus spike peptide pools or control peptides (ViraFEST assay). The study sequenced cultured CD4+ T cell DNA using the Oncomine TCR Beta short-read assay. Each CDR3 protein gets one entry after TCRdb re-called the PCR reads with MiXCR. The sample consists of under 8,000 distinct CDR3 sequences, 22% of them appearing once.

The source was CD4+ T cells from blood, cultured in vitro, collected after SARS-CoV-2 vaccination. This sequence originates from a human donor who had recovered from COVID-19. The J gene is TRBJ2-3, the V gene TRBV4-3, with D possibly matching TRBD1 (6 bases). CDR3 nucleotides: TGCGCCAGCAGCCAAGAGGGCAGGGGTAGGACAGATACGCAGTATTTT. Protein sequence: CASSQEGRGRTDTQYF.